The next 4 T cell receptor beta chains were all read from a single sample in a study of tumor-infiltrating lymphocytes in primary liver carcinoma. Co-extracting RNA and DNA was done with 20-30 mg of unsorted bulk tissue as input. A constant-region primer served to make TCR beta cDNA from 500 to 550 ng total RNA. Investigators got TCR beta libraries out of three nested multiplex PCR rounds, done with slightly modified ARM-PCR. Both of the initial two PCR rounds ran for about 9 cycles and employed TRBV1-TRBV30 forward primers alongside a C-beta reverse primer. TCRdb analysed the multiplex PCR reads with MiXCR anew, one entry per CDR3 protein. This table has about 32,000 distinct CDR3 sequences, 70% to 80% appearing once. Sequenced material: liver tumor tissue from sampling region 4. Subset of the sample: tumor region T4, right-lateral pole. The receptors originated from a man aged 40-50 years with primary liver carcinoma and hepatitis B virus infection.

In this sample, this clonotype turned up once. Since the CDR3 does not end with the conserved phenylalanine or tryptophan, this likely comes from a read error. The chain recombines TRBV11-3 with TRBJ2-1; D is undetermined. Per germline, CDR1 SGHNT and CDR2 YENEEA. The V end was cut by 9 bases, the J end by 6 bases, with 12 bases between. The CDR3 contains 12 residues. The DNA for the CDR3 is TGTGCCAGTAACTTAAATGCCAATGAGCAGTTCTTA. Its translation: CASNLNANEQFL.

This clonotype was seen many times. The rearrangement joins TRBV11-2 to TRBJ2-6; 7 nucleotides match TRBD2. The trim removed 0 bases at V and 4 bases at J, leaving 6 bases unmatched. From germline, CDR1 is SGHAT and CDR2 FQNNGV. CDR3 length: 17 amino acids. CDR3 region: CASSLEPSGRGANVLTF. CDR3 nucleotide sequence: TGTGCCAGCAGCTTAGAACCTTCCGGGAGGGGGGCCAACGTCCTGACTTTC.

The chain has TRBV11-2 and TRBJ2-7; D unclear. Trimming removed 5 bases at V and 8 bases at J, with 16 bases between. CDR1 and CDR2 (germline): SGHAT, FQNNGV. This CDR3 is 13 amino acids long. The CDR3 here is CASSGSEWNKQYF. The CDR3 DNA reads TGTGCCAGCAGCGGAAGTGAGTGGAACAAGCAGTACTTC.

Note on this clonotype: One end of the junction does not line up with germline, which may come from a read error. V is TRBV6-2 or TRBV6-3 and J is TRBJ1-1; possible D gene TRBD1, 6 bases. The CDR3 totals 14 residues. From germline, CDR1 is MNHEY and CDR2 SVGEGT. The CDR3 region has the DNA TGTGACAGTCGGCGAGGGGGGATGGACACTGAAGTTTTCTTT. Residues: CDSRRGGMDTEVFF.